The 5 T cell receptor beta chains below were found in one sample sequenced in a study of shared clonotypes between healthy human individuals. Sequencing used immunoSEQ multiplex PCR; TCRdb keeps in-frame clones, though not all of them. The sample has about a million clones, about 75% seen once. Sequencing input: memory CD4+ T cells sorted from blood. Subset in this sample: CD45RA-negative fraction. These receptors were taken from a man aged 18 to 35 in good health.

V is TRBV5-4 and J is TRBJ1-1, with 7 bases that match TRBD1. Germline V gene data show CDR1 as SGHNT and CDR2 as YYREEE (reference sequence). With V trimmed by 0 bases and J by 2 bases, 7 bases remained unmatched. The CDR3 consists of 16 residues. The CDR3: CASSLVTGVSNTEAFF. CDR3 nucleotide sequence: TGTGCCAGCAGCTTGGTAACAGGGGTCTCTAACACTGAAGCTTTCTTT.

This clone was seen only once. The CDR3 DNA is TGCGCCAGCAGCTCGACAGGGGGCGGGTCGACAGATACGCAGTATTTT. Its translation is CASSSTGGGSTDTQYF. V gene TRBV5-1 combines with J gene TRBJ2-3; TRBD1 agrees at 10 bases. The germline gives CDR1 SGHRS, CDR2 YFSETQ. V trimming: 3 bases; J trimming: 3 bases; junction bases outside the gene matches: 7. The CDR3 covers 16 residues.

This clone has a count of ten or more. J is TRBJ2-7 and V is TRBV2, with TRBD2 matching over 10 bases. With 0 bases clipped from V and 4 bases from J, the junction kept 3 bases outside the gene matches. Per the germline V gene, CDR1 is SNHLY and CDR2 is FYNNEI. CDR3 length equals 15 residues. CDR3 loop: CASSEATTSGYEQYF. DNA for the CDR3: TGTGCCAGCAGTGAAGCGACGACTAGCGGGTACGAGCAGTACTTC.

The CDR3, as DNA: TGTGCCAGCAGTTTAGCTACCGGGGAGCTGTTTTTT. This codes for CASSLATGELFF. V and J are TRBV27 and TRBJ2-2; no clear D. This CDR3 is built from 12 residues. Trimming removed 2 bases from V and 5 bases from J, with 3 bases in between. CDR1 is MNHEY and CDR2 is SMNVEV in the germline V gene (reference sequence).

The chain uses TRBV10-3 and TRBJ2-7; possible D gene TRBD2, 7 bases. The germline V and J ends were trimmed by 10 bases and 5 bases, with 15 bases remaining between them. The CDR3 consists of 12 residues. Germline CDR1 reads ENHRY; CDR2 reads SYGVKD. The CDR3, as DNA: TGTGCCACACAGGGAGGGGGGGACGAGCAGTACTTC. Protein: CATQGGGDEQYF.